This T cell receptor (beta chain) derives from a study of T cells in Graves' hyperthyroidism and ophthalmopathy. Across the whole study: Before treatment of any kind, peripheral blood was taken at initial diagnosis.

V shed 2 bases and J shed 2 bases, with 7 bases lying between them. This CDR3 comprises 13 residues. Germline lookup yields CDR1 PRHDT and CDR2 FYEKMQ (reference sequence). This clonotype has at least ten counts. From RNA transcripts, TCR beta CDR3 regions were amplified. HTBI primers were used for first-round RT-PCR of the TCR CDR3. Using its own MiXCR run on the multiplex PCR reads, TCRdb lists one record per CDR3 protein. There are roughly 380,000 distinct CDR3 sequences in the sample; about 14% occur only once, and around 21% lies in the top ten. First hyperthyroidism diagnosis is when the blood sample was obtained, before any ophthalmopathy symptoms.

What was sequenced was blood. The clonotype was recovered from a young man with Graves' hyperthyroidism that later progressed to Graves' ophthalmopathy. The rearrangement links TRBV13 to TRBJ2-7; weak D call: TRBD1 (5 bases). CDR3 bases: TGTGCCAGCAGCTTAAAAGGGGCCTACGAGCAGTACTTC. Residues: CASSLKGAYEQYF.